These T cell receptor beta chains were read from a single sample in a study of T cell responses to AZD1222 COVID-19 vaccine. Sequencing used immunoSEQ multiplex PCR; TCRdb keeps in-frame clones, though not all of them. The sample consists of more than 95,000 clones, approximately 90% of them appearing once. Sample: peripheral blood, taken on day 0 of AZD1222 vaccination. These receptors all come from an adult in good health. Both conserved end residues are part of each CDR3. The D gene is left open where the match is weak. The size of a clone is reported for some rows only, either as once, few or many, or as a class for expanded clones.

j_call d_call cdr3_length v_call clone_size cdr3_nt cdr3_aa
TRBJ1-5 - 15 TRBV2 few TGTGCCAGCAGTGACAGAATAGGGGGCAATCAGCCCCAGCATTTT CASSDRIGGNQPQHF
TRBJ2-5 TRBD1 16 TRBV5-6 - TGTGCCAGCAGCCCCCTGGGGCGGACAGGGGTTGAGACCCAGTACTTC CASSPLGRTGVETQYF
TRBJ2-5 - 15 TRBV7-9 - TGTGCCAGCAGCTCCCCGACGTCGGATTTGGAGACCCAGTACTTC CASSSPTSDLETQYF
TRBJ2-1 TRBD2 15 TRBV7-9 few TGTGCCAGCAGCCCCCTAGCGGGAGGCGGCAATGAGCAGTTCTTC CASSPLAGGGNEQFF
TRBJ1-1 - 14 TRBV7-6 - TGTGCCAGCAGTGGACCGGGGAGAGACACTGAAGCTTTCTTT CASSGPGRDTEAFF
TRBJ1-3 - 13 TRBV6-5 - TGTGCCACAGCGGAGAGCTCTGGAAACACCATATATTTT CATAESSGNTIYF
TRBJ2-7 - 13 TRBV6-6 - TGTGCCAGCAGACCTCAACAGTTTTGGGAGCAGTACTTC CASRPQQFWEQYF
TRBJ1-2 TRBD1 14 TRBV18 - TGTGCCAGCTCACCCCGGGGACAGCACTATGGCTACACCTTC CASSPRGQHYGYTF
TRBJ2-3 - 13 TRBV11-2 - TGTGCCAGCAGCCGGTCGTACACAGATACGCAGTATTTT CASSRSYTDTQYF
TRBJ2-1 - 13 TRBV27 - TGTGCCACCAGGCTCGCGGGTGCCGGGGAGCAGTTCTTC CATRLAGAGEQFF
TRBJ2-5 - 14 TRBV7-9 - TGTGCCAGCAGCTCGGACGGGAGCAAGAGGACCCAGTACTTC CASSSDGSKRTQYF
TRBJ1-2 TRBD1 14 TRBV28 once TGTGCCAGCAGCCCGGACAGGGGGCTTTATGGCTACACCTTC CASSPDRGLYGYTF
TRBJ1-2 - 12 TRBV24-1 - TGTGCCACCAGTGATTTGGGGGCAGGCTACACCTTC CATSDLGAGYTF
TRBJ2-7 - 15 TRBV28 - TGTGCCAGCAGTTTAACAGGGTCCCTTTCCTACGAGCAGTACTTC CASSLTGSLSYEQYF
TRBJ1-1 - 13 TRBV11-3 - TGTGCCAGCAGCTTAACCATGAACACTGAAGCTTTCTTT CASSLTMNTEAFF
TRBJ1-2 - 14 TRBV3-1/TRBV3-2 - TGTGCCAGCAGCCAGGGGGGGAGCAACTATGGCTACACCTTC CASSQGGSNYGYTF
TRBJ2-2 - 19 TRBV6-2/TRBV6-3 - TGTGCCAGCAGTTGGAGCCGGGACGAATTGCCCATGCCCGCCGGGGAGCTGTTTTTT CASSWSRDELPMPAGELFF
TRBJ2-2 - 15 TRBV28 - TGTGCCAGCAGTTTGCCCCGGACAGCTACCGGGGAGCTGTTTTTT CASSLPRTATGELFF
TRBJ2-1 - 14 TRBV5-1 - TGCGCCAGCAGCCCCTCCGGGGGCTACAATGAGCAGTTCTTC CASSPSGGYNEQFF
TRBJ2-7 - 14 TRBV2 - TGTGCCAGCAAGAGACTAGTGAACTCCTACGAGCAGTACTTC CASKRLVNSYEQYF
TRBJ1-4 - 14 TRBV28 - TGTGCCAGCAGTCCACAGGGTTTGAGGGAAAAACTGTTTTTT CASSPQGLREKLFF
TRBJ2-1 - 12 TRBV28 once TGTGCCAGCAGTTTGTGGGGGAATGAGCAGTTCTTC CASSLWGNEQFF
TRBJ1-2 - 16 TRBV28 - TGTGCCAGCAGTTTATGGGTGGACAGTGGGACCTTTGGCTACACCTTC CASSLWVDSGTFGYTF
TRBJ2-1 TRBD2 15 TRBV11-2 - TGTGCCAGCACGCCCATAGCGGGAGCGGGGAATGAGCAGTTCTTC CASTPIAGAGNEQFF
TRBJ2-5 TRBD2 16 TRBV28 - TGTGCCAGCAGTTTCGAGACTAGCGGCCGACAAGAGACCCAGTACTTC CASSFETSGRQETQYF
TRBJ1-6 - 15 TRBV3-1/TRBV3-2 - TGTGCCAGCAGCCAAGGCCAGATCCATAATTCACCCCTCCACTTT CASSQGQIHNSPLHF
TRBJ1-4 TRBD1 15 TRBV3-1/TRBV3-2 once TGTGCCAGCAGTCCCCGACAGGGTCAAGATGAAAAACTGTTTTTT CASSPRQGQDEKLFF
TRBJ1-1 - 14 TRBV7-2 - TGTGCCAGCAGCTTAGCAATGAGGGGCACTGAAGCTTTCTTT CASSLAMRGTEAFF
TRBJ2-7 TRBD2 15 TRBV6-5 - TGTGCCAGCAGTTCTTCCCGAGCGGGGGGATACGAGCAGTACTTC CASSSSRAGGYEQYF
TRBJ2-7 - 13 TRBV7-3 - TGTGCCAGCAGCTTGGGCGCCTCCTACGAGCAGTACTTC CASSLGASYEQYF
TRBJ2-7 TRBD1 15 TRBV6-2/TRBV6-3 - TGTGCCAGCAGACCTGGGACAGGACACTCCTACGAGCAGTACTTC CASRPGTGHSYEQYF
TRBJ2-3 - 12 TRBV27 - TGTGCCAGCAGTTTATGGGGAGATACGCAGTATTTT CASSLWGDTQYF
TRBJ1-2 - 14 TRBV5-4 - TGTGCCAGCAGCTTGGACAGTTCCTCCTATGGCTACACCTTC CASSLDSSSYGYTF